The 4 T cell receptor delta chains in this list originate from one sample, sequenced in a study of gamma delta lymphoproliferative disorders and STAT genes. TCRdb re-analyzed the multiplex PCR reads via CATT. The data contain fewer than 3,500 delta-chain clones, 1% to 1.5% of them seen just once; the ten biggest clones take up 20%. The receptor sequences were amplified from genomic DNA of peripheral blood mononuclear cells. The sequencing sample was made of blood. The receptors come from a human donor in good health.

By share, this clone counts as large. The same CDR3 can be traced to other DNA sequences in this sample. V is TRDV2 and J is TRDJ1; 13 nucleotides agree with TRDD3. Germline trimming cut 0 bases from V and 2 bases from J; bases unmatched to any gene: 14. The germline V gene encodes CDR1 GEAIGNYY and CDR2 EKD. The CDR3 is made up of 20 amino acids. CDR3 sequence reads: CACDTVTTGGYAGQTDKLIF. The CDR3 coding sequence is TGTGCCTGTGACACCGTTACTACTGGGGGATACGCGGGGCAGACCGATAAACTCATCTTT.

This clone was observed a handful of times. TCRdb shows a much larger clone's protein in place of this DNA's translation, and the two differ at residue 7, likely through a read error; the protein shown is translated from the DNA. The genes are TRDV2 and TRDJ1; 13 bases fit TRDD3. V gave up 3 bases and J gave up 2 bases; unmatched junction bases: 17. The CDR3 runs 20 residues. From germline, CDR1 is GEAIGNYY and CDR2 EKD. CDR3 bases: TGTGCCTGTGACGACTCTTCCCGTACTGGGGGATACGCGGGAACCGATAAACTCATCTTT. It specifies CACDDSSRTGGYAGTDKLIF.

This clone was found a few times. Given a far larger clone just one base away, this is likely a sequencing read error. The chain links TRDV2 to TRDJ1; 9 bases line up with TRDD3. V was clipped by 5 bases and J by 5 bases; unmatched bases: 11. This CDR3 region has 15 residues. Looked up from germline, CDR1 is GEAIGNYY and CDR2 is EKD. The CDR3 protein is CACGLMGDRADKLIF. Written as DNA, the CDR3 is TGTGCCTGTGGGCTGATGGGGGATAGAGCTGATAAACTCATCTTT.

Concerning this clone itself: A read error is the likely source, as a far larger clone sits one nucleotide away. This specimen includes other DNA sequences encoding the same CDR3. The chain carries TRDV2 and TRDJ3; weak D call: TRDD3 (6 bases). CDR1 is GEAIGNYY, CDR2 EKD, per germline. This CDR3 has 18 amino acids. V lost 0 bases to trimming and J lost 1 base, with 12 bases between them. The CDR3 region is CACDTLGGSSWDTRQMFF. As DNA, the CDR3 is TGTGCCTGTGACACCCTTGGGGGCAGTTCCTGGGACACCCGACAGATGTTTTTC.